The table lists the clone carrying this TCR beta chain with a count of one. In the study's own analysis: Using reference gene primer amplification, nucleated cell counts were estimated. The assay was immunoSEQ multiplex PCR, and TCRdb's table has in-frame clones only and misses some. The V and J calls and clone size come from that table; D and trimming were worked out from the DNA. Seen here are approximately 300,000 clones, more than 90% observed once, and the top ten hold around a sixth. The data originate from a study of blood T cell repertoires in COVID-19. As for the study in general: Researchers got acute and convalescent COVID-19 samples from the United States, Italy and Spain.

This CDR3 region has 11 residues. Germline V gene lookup returns CDR1 LNHDA and CDR2 SQIVND (reference sequence). The V and J ends lost 5 bases and 1 base respectively, with 3 bases between them. The chain employs TRBV19 and TRBJ2-7; D is ambiguous. This TCR was sampled from a woman in her twenties or thirties who had recovered from COVID-19. Sequenced: PBMCs or T cells enriched from blood (not recorded which). CDR3 nucleotide sequence: TGTGCCAGTAGTTCGTCCTACGAGCAGTACTTC. It encodes CASSSSYEQYF.